The 26 T cell receptor beta chains reported below all come from one sample, sequenced in a study of molecular identifiers for immune sequencing clone quantification. TCRdb ran MiXCR on the PCR reads and lists one entry per CDR3 protein. The sample includes some 91,000 distinct CDR3 sequences, around 24% of them seen just once. Input material: naive CD8+ T cells from blood, with Jurkat cell RNA spiked in. Subset of the sample: FACS-sorted CD8+CD4-CCR7+CD45RA+ naive T cells. The source of these receptors is a human donor in good health. Some libraries in this study had Jurkat cell RNA spiked in.

About this clonotype: A much larger clone lies a single base off, so this may be a read error. The chain employs TRBV10-3 and TRBJ2-3, with 8 bases that match TRBD2. CDR1 and CDR2 (germline): ENHRY, SYGVKD. The CDR3 totals 16 residues. In DNA, the CDR3 is TGTGCCATCAGTGAGTCCCTAGCGGGCACCACAGATAAGCAGTATTTT. Protein product: CAISESLAGTTDKQYF.

This clonotype was seen a few times. V is TRBV19 and J is TRBJ1-5; possibly TRBD1 for D (5 bases). Germline V gene sequence: CDR1 LNHDA, CDR2 SQIVND (reference sequence). This CDR3 is 15 amino acids long. V was shortened by 6 bases and J by 3 bases, with 15 bases between the two germline ends. The CDR3 DNA reads as TGTGCCAGTAGCCGGGGGGTTACCGTCAATCAGCCCCAGCATTTT. Translated: CASSRGVTVNQPQHF.

The chain couples TRBV9 to TRBJ2-1, with 8 bases that match TRBD2. CDR1 is SGDLS, CDR2 YYNGEE, per germline. This CDR3 spans 16 amino acids. V shed 3 bases and J 0 bases; nucleotides not matched to a gene: 5. DNA of the CDR3: TGTGCCAGCAGCGCCATAGCGGGGAGCTCCTACAATGAGCAGTTCTTC. This encodes CASSAIAGSSYNEQFF.

This clonotype was observed many times. The chain couples TRBV7-2 to TRBJ1-4, with a tentative D call TRBD1 (5 bases). CDR1 and CDR2 (germline): SGHTA, FQGNSA. V lost 1 base to trimming and J lost 4 bases, with 7 bases between them. The CDR3 consists of 14 residues. CDR3 coding DNA: TGTGCCAGCAGCTTAGGACAGTATAATGAAAAACTGTTTTTT. This sequence encodes CASSLGQYNEKLFF.

In its sample, this clonotype was seen once. This chain links TRBV18 with TRBJ2-3; D is possibly TRBD2 (6 bases). The germline CDR1 and CDR2 sequences are KGHSH and LQKENI. V was trimmed by 3 bases and J by 1 base, leaving 20 bases between them. The CDR3 contains 18 residues. The CDR3 reads CASSPGLAEMTRTDTQYF. In nucleotides, the CDR3 is TGTGCCAGCTCACCGGGACTCGCGGAAATGACTCGCACAGATACGCAGTATTTT.

Regarding this clonotype: A much larger clone differs by one base, so this may be a read error. This CDR3 fails to terminate in the conserved phenylalanine or tryptophan, so it likely reflects a read error. The rearrangement joins TRBV6-2 or TRBV6-3 to TRBJ1-1; tentative D call: TRBD1 (6 bases). In germline, CDR1 is MNHEY, CDR2 SVGEGT. Trimming pared 6 bases from V and 8 bases from J, leaving 13 bases between. CDR3 length: 12 amino acids. CDR3 sequence (DNA): TGTGCCAGCAGCCTCGACAGGTCCGAAGCTTTCCTT. Residues: CASSLDRSEAFL.

CDR3 in DNA: TGTGCCAGCAGTTTATACCCACCGAACGAGCAGTACTTC. This translates into CASSLYPPNEQYF. V is TRBV27 and J is TRBJ2-7; D gene ambiguous. Trimming took off 1 base at V and 5 bases at J, with 9 bases between the two ends. Germline CDR1 is MNHEY and CDR2 is SMNVEV (reference sequence). This CDR3 comprises 13 residues.

This clonotype came up a few times. Given a much more abundant clone one base away, this may be a read error. CDR3 nucleotides: TGTGCCGGCAGATCGGAGGGGGGGGAGCAGTACTTC. Its protein product is CAGRSEGGEQYF. The rearrangement joins TRBV7-6 to TRBJ2-7; tentative D call: TRBD2 (7 bases). CDR3 length equals 12 residues. Germline V gene lookup returns CDR1 SGHVS and CDR2 FNYEAQ.

This clonotype occurred many times. CDR3 nucleotide sequence: TGTGCCAGCAGCCGGGCGGGGGGCGCCGGAAACACCATATATTTT. Amino acid sequence: CASSRAGGAGNTIYF. This chain links TRBV9 with TRBJ1-3, with D maybe TRBD1 (6 bases). V gave up 4 bases and J gave up 4 bases, with 15 bases separating them. The germline CDR1 and CDR2 sequences are SGDLS and YYNGEE. CDR3 size: 15 residues. Complete variable domain (other parts from reference TRBV9 and TRBJ1-3): DSGVTQTPKHLITATGQRVTLRCSPRSGDLSVYWYQQSLDQGLQFLIQYYNGEERAKGNILERFSAQQFPDLHSELNLSSLELGDSALYFCASSRAGGAGNTIYFGEGSWLTVV.

This clonotype was picked up a small number of times. The V and J genes are TRBV5-6 and TRBJ2-7, with D possibly matching TRBD2 (5 bases). Germline CDR1 and CDR2: SGHDT and YYEEEE. The germline V and J ends were trimmed by 4 bases and 0 bases, with 8 bases remaining between them. The length of the CDR3 is 13 residues. CDR3: CASSTGSSYEQYF. The CDR3 DNA sequence: TGTGCCAGCAGCACGGGAAGCTCCTACGAGCAGTACTTC.

Concerning this clonotype: A single base separates this from a much larger clone, so it may be a read error. The J gene is TRBJ2-5, the V gene TRBV7-6; D might be TRBD2 (6 bases). Looked up from germline, CDR1 is SGHVS and CDR2 is FNYEAQ. The CDR3 covers 13 residues. CDR3 in amino acids: CASSTGLEETPYF. In DNA, the CDR3 is TGTGCCAGCAGCACGGGACTGGAAGAGACCCCGTACTTC.

This clonotype was counted many times. The chain joins TRBV29-1 to TRBJ1-2; 8 bases align to TRBD1. With 3 bases clipped from V and 6 bases from J, the junction kept 6 bases outside the gene matches. The V gene's germline CDR1 is SQVTM and CDR2 ANQGSEA. The CDR3 has 13 amino acids. CDR3 protein: CSVEGQGANGYTF. CDR3 coding DNA: TGCAGCGTTGAGGGTCAGGGGGCGAATGGCTACACCTTC.

This clonotype was detected ten times or more. Here the CDR3 reads CASGLVVLGQLNTEAFF. CDR3 DNA: TGTGCTAGTGGTTTGGTAGTTTTGGGACAGTTGAACACTGAAGCTTTCTTT. The rearrangement links TRBV12-5 to TRBJ1-1; TRBD1 matches 7 bases. Germline V gene data show CDR1 as LGHNT and CDR2 as FRNRAP. Germline trimming cut 0 bases from V and 0 bases from J; bases unmatched to any gene: 7. CDR3 length equals 17 residues.

This clonotype was detected many times. V is TRBV4-1 and J is TRBJ2-2; no clear D. Germline lookup yields CDR1 MGHRA and CDR2 YSYEKL. Trimming removed 1 base from V and 4 bases from J, with 4 bases in between. The CDR3 covers 13 residues. This chain's CDR3 is CASSQGVTGELFF. CDR3 DNA: TGCGCCAGCAGCCAAGGAGTCACCGGGGAGCTGTTTTTT.

This clonotype was seen repeatedly, ten times or more. This chain uses TRBV4-1 with TRBJ2-1; D perhaps matches TRBD1 (6 bases). CDR3 length: 15 amino acids. V shed 1 base and J shed 4 bases, with 11 bases lying between them. Germline V gene data show CDR1 as MGHRA and CDR2 as YSYEKL. The CDR3 spells CASSQGQASYNEQFF. The CDR3 coding sequence is TGCGCCAGCAGCCAAGGACAGGCCTCATACAATGAGCAGTTCTTC.

This clonotype showed up many times. The CDR3 loop is CASSYSGGRYEQYF. The CDR3 region has the DNA TGTGCCAGCAGCTACTCAGGGGGCCGCTACGAGCAGTACTTC. The J gene is TRBJ2-7, the V gene TRBV7-2; 8 bases line up with TRBD1. The trim removed 4 bases at V and 3 bases at J, leaving 5 bases unmatched. CDR1 and CDR2 from the germline V gene are SGHTA and FQGNSA. This CDR3 is 14 amino acids long.

This clonotype has a handful of counts. This may be a read error: a much more frequent sequence differs by one nucleotide. The J gene is TRBJ2-3, the V gene TRBV27; 9 positions match TRBD2. The junction had 10 bases not matched to a gene; V was cut back by 1 base and J by 8 bases. CDR1 and CDR2 (germline): MNHEY, SMNVEV (reference sequence). The CDR3 is 16 amino acids. CDR3 in amino acids: CASSLFSGGSSGTQYF. The DNA of the CDR3 is TGTGCCAGCAGTTTATTTAGCGGGGGTTCATCAGGTACGCAGTATTTT.

This clonotype was observed many times. The chain links TRBV6-6 to TRBJ2-3, with TRBD1 matching over 7 bases. This CDR3 has 13 amino acids. Losses at the gene ends were 7 bases for V and 1 base for J; bases not matched to a gene: 2. In germline, CDR1 is MNHNY, CDR2 SVGAGI (reference sequence). CDR3 sequence: CASNTGGTDTQYF. The CDR3 DNA reads as TGTGCCAGCAACACAGGGGGCACAGATACGCAGTATTTT.

In the case of this clonotype: Given the absence of the conserved phenylalanine or tryptophan at the CDR3 end, a read error is likely. The chain carries TRBV7-9 and TRBJ1-1; possibly TRBD1 for D (5 bases). CDR3 length: 16 amino acids. Germline CDR1 is SEHNR and CDR2 is FQNEAQ (reference sequence). With 1 base removed from V and 4 bases from J, the gap between germline ends came to 16 bases. The CDR3 loop is CASSLGGGQIGTEAFS. The DNA for the CDR3 is TGTGCCAGCAGCTTAGGGGGCGGGCAGATCGGCACTGAAGCTTTCTCT.

This clonotype showed up many times. The gene calls are TRBV29-1 and TRBJ2-5; no firm D call. This CDR3 region has 12 residues. Trimming left V 3 bases short and J 2 bases short, with 7 bases between. CDR1 SQVTM and CDR2 ANQGSEA come from the germline V gene. The CDR3 DNA reads TGCAGCGTTGAGGGAAATCAAGAGACCCAGTACTTC. It translates to CSVEGNQETQYF.

This clonotype has at least ten counts. This rearrangement joins TRBV30 to TRBJ1-5; TRBD1 is a possible D gene (5 bases). The CDR3 covers 14 residues. The V gene's germline CDR1 is GTSNPN and CDR2 SVGIG (reference sequence). Trimming removed 0 bases from V and 9 bases from J, with 15 bases in between. DNA for the CDR3: TGTGCCTGGAGTGTCGGGGCGGGGATTTGGCCCCAGCATTTT. Translation gives CAWSVGAGIWPQHF.

The V call is TRBV24-1, the J call TRBJ2-3; no clear D. V lost 5 bases to trimming and J lost 5 bases, with 22 bases between them. Germline CDR1 is KGHDR and CDR2 is SFDVKD. The CDR3 consists of 17 residues. CDR3 DNA sequence: TGTGCCACCAGTGGTTTTGGCAAAGAATTCGGCTTAGATACGCAGTATTTT. Protein: CATSGFGKEFGLDTQYF.

Concerning this clonotype itself: This may be a read error: a much more frequent sequence differs by one nucleotide. V is TRBV7-6 and J is TRBJ1-5; D is undetermined. The germline V gene encodes CDR1 SGHVS and CDR2 FNYEAQ. The CDR3 totals 14 residues. V was pared by 0 bases and J by 7 bases, with 10 bases between. CDR3 in DNA: TGTGCCAGCAGCTTAGCATCGAGAGCCCAGCCCCAGCATTTT. This codes for CASSLASRAQPQHF.

About this clonotype: This may stem from a read error, because a much larger clone lies one nucleotide away. The chain joins TRBV2 to TRBJ2-2; no reliable D call. The CDR3 runs to 12 residues. Germline V gene sequence: CDR1 SNHLY, CDR2 FYNNEI. CDR3 sequence (DNA): TGTGCCGGCAGGTGGGACACCGGGGAGCTGTTTTTT. It specifies CAGRWDTGELFF. The whole variable domain, filled in from reference TRBV2 and TRBJ2-2, reads EPEVTQTPSHQVTQMGQEVILRCVPISNHLYFYWYRQILGQKVEFLVSFYNNEISEKSEIFDDQFSVERPDGSNFTLKIRSTKLEDSAMYFCAGRWDTGELFFGEGSRLTVL.

The sample holds many counts of this clonotype. The CDR3, as DNA: TGTGCCAGCAGTGAGACGACAGGGGGGGCTGAGCAGTACTTC. Amino acid sequence: CASSETTGGAEQYF. The chain has TRBV6-1 and TRBJ2-7; TRBD1 matches 9 bases. V trimming: 3 bases; J trimming: 7 bases; junction bases outside the gene matches: 7. The CDR3 spans 14 residues. Germline-derived CDR1 and CDR2 are MNHNS and SASEGT.

The chain has TRBV15 and TRBJ2-2; D possibly corresponds to TRBD2 (6 bases). Deletions cut 1 base from V and 6 bases from J, with 12 bases between. The CDR3 consists of 15 residues. Looked up from germline, CDR1 is LNHNV and CDR2 is YYDKDF (reference sequence). This chain's CDR3 is CATSRVPSAPGELFF. In nucleotides, the CDR3 is TGTGCCACCAGCAGAGTCCCTAGCGCCCCCGGGGAGCTGTTTTTT.